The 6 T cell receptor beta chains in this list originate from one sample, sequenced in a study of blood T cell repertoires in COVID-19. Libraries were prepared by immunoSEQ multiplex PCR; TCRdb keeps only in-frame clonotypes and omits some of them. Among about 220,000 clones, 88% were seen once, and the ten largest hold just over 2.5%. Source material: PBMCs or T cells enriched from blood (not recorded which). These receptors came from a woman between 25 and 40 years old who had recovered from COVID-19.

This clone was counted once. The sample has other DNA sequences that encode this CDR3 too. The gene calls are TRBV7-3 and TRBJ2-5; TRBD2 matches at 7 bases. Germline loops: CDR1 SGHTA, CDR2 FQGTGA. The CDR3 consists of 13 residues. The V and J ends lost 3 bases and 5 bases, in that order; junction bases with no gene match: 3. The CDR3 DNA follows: TGTGCCAGCAGCTTTGCGGGGGACGAGACCCAGTACTTC. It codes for CASSFAGDETQYF.

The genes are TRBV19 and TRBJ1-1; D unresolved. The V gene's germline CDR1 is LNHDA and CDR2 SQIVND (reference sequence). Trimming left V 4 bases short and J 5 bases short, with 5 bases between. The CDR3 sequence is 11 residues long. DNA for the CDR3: TGTGCCAGTAGTACCGTTACTGAAGCTTTCTTT. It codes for CASSTVTEAFF.

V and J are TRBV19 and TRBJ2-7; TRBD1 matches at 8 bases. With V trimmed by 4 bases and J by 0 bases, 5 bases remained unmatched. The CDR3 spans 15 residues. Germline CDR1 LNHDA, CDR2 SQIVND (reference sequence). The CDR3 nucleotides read TGTGCCAGTAGTACCGCCGGACAGGGCTCCTACGAGCAGTACTTC. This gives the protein CASSTAGQGSYEQYF.

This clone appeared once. The CDR3 loop reads CASSDRANYGYTF. CDR3 DNA sequence: TGTGCCAGCAGTGACAGGGCTAACTATGGCTACACCTTC. The J gene is TRBJ1-2, the V gene TRBV27; TRBD1 matches 7 bases. CDR3 size: 13 residues. The V gene end was trimmed by 5 bases and the J gene end by 0 bases; junction bases not matched to a gene: 0. The V gene's germline CDR1 is MNHEY and CDR2 SMNVEV (reference sequence).

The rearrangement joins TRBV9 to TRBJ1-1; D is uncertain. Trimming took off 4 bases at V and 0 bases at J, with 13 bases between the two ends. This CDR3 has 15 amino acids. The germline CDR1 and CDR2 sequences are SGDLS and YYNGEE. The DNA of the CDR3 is TGTGCCAGCAGCTCCACCTGGGCCGTGAACACTGAAGCTTTCTTT. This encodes CASSSTWAVNTEAFF.

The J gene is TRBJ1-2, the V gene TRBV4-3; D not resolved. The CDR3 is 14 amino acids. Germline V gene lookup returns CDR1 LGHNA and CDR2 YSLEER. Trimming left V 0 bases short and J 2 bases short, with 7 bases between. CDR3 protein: CASSQDELNYGYTF. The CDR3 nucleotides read TGCGCCAGCAGCCAAGATGAGCTAAACTATGGCTACACCTTC.